This T cell receptor (beta chain) was retrieved from a study of response to subunit inactivated influenza vaccine. General study findings and limits: Authors suggested that a seasonal influenza vaccination recruits few new T cells each time.

Note on this clonotype: The antigen is undetermined.

The CDR3 sequence is 14 residues long. CDR1 and CDR2 from the germline V gene are KGHDR and SFDVKD. V was trimmed by 3 bases and J by 2 bases, leaving 9 bases between them. Using its own MiXCR run on the RT-PCR reads, TCRdb lists one record per CDR3 protein. Of about 780,000 distinct CDR3 sequences detected, approximately 17% appear once; the ten largest clones hold about a tenth. This chain joins TRBV24-1 and TRBJ2-5; D unresolved. The clonotype comes from a man aged 50-60 years who received an inactivated influenza vaccine. Sequenced here: PBMCs from blood, sampled 5 days after vaccination. The CDR3 sequence: CATSDPTKQETQYF. The DNA of the CDR3 is TGTGCCACCAGTGATCCTACCAAACAAGAGACCCAGTACTTC.